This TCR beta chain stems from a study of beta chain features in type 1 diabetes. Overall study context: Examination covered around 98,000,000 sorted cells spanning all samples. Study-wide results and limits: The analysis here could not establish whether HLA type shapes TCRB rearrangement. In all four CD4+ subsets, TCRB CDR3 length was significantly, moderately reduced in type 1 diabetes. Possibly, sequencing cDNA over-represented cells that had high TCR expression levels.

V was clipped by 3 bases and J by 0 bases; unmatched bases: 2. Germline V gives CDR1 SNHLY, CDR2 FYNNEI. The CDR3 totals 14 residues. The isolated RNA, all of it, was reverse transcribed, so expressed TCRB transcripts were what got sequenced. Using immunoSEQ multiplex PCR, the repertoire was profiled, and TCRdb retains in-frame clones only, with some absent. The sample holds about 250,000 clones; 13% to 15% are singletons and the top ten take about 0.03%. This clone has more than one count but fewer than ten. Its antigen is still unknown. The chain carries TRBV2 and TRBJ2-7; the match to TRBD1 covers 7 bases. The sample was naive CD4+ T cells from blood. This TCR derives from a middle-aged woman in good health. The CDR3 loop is CASSDRGISYEQYF. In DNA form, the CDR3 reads TGTGCCAGCAGTGACAGGGGGATCTCCTACGAGCAGTACTTC.